This T cell receptor (beta chain) was identified during a study of blood T cells in healthy people across ages. General study points: Long-lived donors carried more naive CD4+ cells and greater diversity than aged donors.

Alongside a J-beta primer mix, a sample-barcoded 5' primer served in a second PCR lasting 7 to 11 cycles. MiXCR, run by TCRdb on the 5' RACE reads, gives a single entry per CDR3 protein. The repertoire has more than 600,000 distinct CDR3 sequences, 25% of them found once; the top ten carry more than 8%. V was shortened by 5 bases and J by 2 bases, with 10 bases between the two germline ends. Germline V gene sequence: CDR1 MNHEY, CDR2 SVGAGI. CDR3 length equals 13 residues. Note on this clonotype: Its antigen remains unknown.

The donors, all healthy, were Caucasians living in Russia, aged about 6 to 95. Total RNA was isolated from each sample in quantities of at least 6 micrograms. The sample also formed part of further work on T cells of mothers and their children. That paper notes: From each mother came over 10 million TCR beta CDR3 reads, and from each child came 3 million to 3.5 million.

The chain recombines TRBV6-5 with TRBJ2-7; no clear D. The specimen sequenced was blood. This receptor was obtained from a boy under 18 in good health. CDR3 sequence reads: CASSTTPTYEQYF. CDR3 DNA: TGTGCCAGCAGTACGACTCCTACCTACGAGCAGTACTTC.